This passage covers 24 T cell receptor beta chains from one sample sequenced in a study of blood T cell repertoires in COVID-19 (dated by TCRdb to 2020 to 2022). The library was produced with the immunoSEQ multiplex PCR assay. This immuneACCESS table, as held by TCRdb, lists in-frame sequences with V and J called but not all clones. Of the missing ones, under half trace to an unresolved V gene in checked studies; the others have no known cause. This sample lists about 250,000 clones; just under 85% were detected once. 8.9% of the sample is in the top ten clones. Material for sequencing was peripheral blood. These receptors all come from a man aged 80 or over with acute or convalescent COVID-19.

The chain joins TRBV5-5 to TRBJ2-7, with D tentatively TRBD1 (6 bases). Germline CDR1 reads SGHKS; CDR2 reads YYEKEE (reference sequence). The CDR3 is 15 residues long. Between the trimmed V and J ends, which lost 2 bases and 6 bases, there was a span of 18 bases. The CDR3 loop reads CASSFDGRGKGEQYF. The CDR3 bases are TGTGCCAGCAGCTTCGACGGCAGGGGTAAAGGCGAGCAGTACTTC.

The chain uses TRBV5-4 and TRBJ2-7; tentative D call: TRBD2 (5 bases). Germline V gene lookup returns CDR1 SGHNT and CDR2 YYREEE (reference sequence). The CDR3 covers 14 residues. The V and J ends lost 1 base and 0 bases respectively, with 8 bases between them. The CDR3 bases are TGTGCCAGCAGCTTGAACCGGGGCTCCTACGAGCAGTACTTC. Its protein product is CASSLNRGSYEQYF.

The gene calls are TRBV4-2 and TRBJ1-1; D unresolved. Trimming left V 1 base short and J 9 bases short, with 21 bases between. Germline CDR1 and CDR2: LGHNA and YNFKEQ. The CDR3 is made up of 16 amino acids. The CDR3 DNA reads TGTGCCAGCAGCCAAGCAAGAGGGCGGGAAAGTTGGAAAGCTTTCTTT. Protein: CASSQARGRESWKAFF.

The genes are TRBV6-4 and TRBJ1-1; TRBD1 matches at 8 bases. The CDR3 consists of 15 residues. Trimming at V came to 6 bases and at J to 6 bases, leaving 12 bases not matched to a gene. CDR1 and CDR2 from the germline V gene are MRHNA and SNTAGT. Here the CDR3 reads CASRPGGASRAEAFF. CDR3 nucleotide sequence: TGTGCCAGCAGGCCAGGGGGCGCGAGTCGCGCTGAAGCTTTCTTT.

The rearrangement uses TRBV24-1 and TRBJ2-1, with TRBD1 identical over 8 bases. J gave up 6 bases and V 2 bases, and 8 bases lay outside the gene matches. The germline CDR1 and CDR2 sequences are KGHDR and SFDVKD. The CDR3 has 16 residues. The CDR3 protein is CATSDSWTGKVNEQFF. The CDR3 nucleotides are TGTGCCACCAGTGATTCGTGGACAGGGAAGGTCAATGAGCAGTTCTTC.

This chain joins TRBV6-6 and TRBJ2-7, with D perhaps TRBD2 (6 bases). Per germline, CDR1 MNHNY and CDR2 SVGAGI (reference sequence). The CDR3 is 14 amino acids. Trimming cost V 2 bases and J 2 bases, with 10 bases left between them. Here the CDR3 reads CASSYAGNTYEQYF. CDR3 coding DNA: TGTGCCAGCAGTTACGCGGGGAACACCTACGAGCAGTACTTC.

V is TRBV28 and J is TRBJ1-6, with 10 bases aligning to TRBD1. The V and J ends lost 3 bases and 6 bases, in that order; junction bases with no gene match: 2. Germline V gene sequence: CDR1 MDHEN, CDR2 SYDVKM. The CDR3 is made up of 15 amino acids. This CDR3 reads CASSLGDRGNSPLHF. In nucleotides, the CDR3 is TGTGCCAGCAGTTTGGGGGACAGGGGTAATTCACCCCTCCACTTT.

This chain connects TRBV20-1 to TRBJ2-7; 8 bases agree with TRBD2. This CDR3 spans 15 amino acids. J lost 2 bases, V lost 3 bases, and 9 bases had no gene match. CDR1 and CDR2 (germline): DFQATT, SNEGSKA (reference sequence). CDR3 nucleotides: TGCAGTGCTAGTGCCCGAGGAGCGGGAGCCTACGAGCAGTACTTC. Translated, it gives CSASARGAGAYEQYF.

The gene calls are TRBV6-5 and TRBJ1-6, with 8 positions matching TRBD1. The V gene's germline CDR1 is MNHEY and CDR2 SVGAGI. The CDR3 runs 15 residues. V was clipped by 3 bases and J by 7 bases; unmatched bases: 5. For the CDR3, the DNA is TGTGCCAGCAGTTATCAACAGGGGGTCAATTCACCCCTCCACTTT. This encodes CASSYQQGVNSPLHF.

CDR3 coding DNA: TGTGCCAGCAGCTTACGAAGAAGCGGGGGGACCACAGATACGCAGTATTTT. Translating it yields CASSLRRSGGTTDTQYF. The chain joins TRBV7-6 to TRBJ2-3; TRBD2 agrees at 9 bases. This CDR3 contains 17 residues. Germline loops: CDR1 SGHVS, CDR2 FNYEAQ. With V trimmed by 2 bases and J by 2 bases, 8 bases remained unmatched. The whole variable domain, remainder taken from reference TRBV7-6 and TRBJ2-3, is GAGVSQSPRYKVTKRGQDVALRCDPISGHVSLYWYRQALGQGPEFLTYFNYEAQQDKSGLPNDRFSAERPEGSISTLTIQRTEQRDSAMYRCASSLRRSGGTTDTQYFGPGTRLTVL.

The chain uses TRBV30 and TRBJ1-5, with 9 bases aligning to TRBD1. This CDR3 spans 14 amino acids. CDR1 is GTSNPN, CDR2 SVGIG, per germline (reference sequence). The J segment lost 7 bases and the V segment lost 2 bases, leaving 6 bases of the junction unmatched. The CDR3 here is CAWSYTGGRQPQHF. CDR3 sequence (DNA): TGTGCCTGGAGTTATACAGGGGGCCGGCAGCCCCAGCATTTT.

V is TRBV29-1 and J is TRBJ2-5; D is undetermined. V lost 7 bases, J lost 5 bases, and 8 bases lay in between. The germline gives CDR1 SQVTM, CDR2 ANQGSEA. This CDR3 spans 10 amino acids. Here the CDR3 DNA reads TGCAGCGCTGGCCTCGAGACCCAGTACTTC. Translated: CSAGLETQYF.

The chain is built from TRBV5-1 and TRBJ1-2; weak D call: TRBD1 (5 bases). The CDR3 runs to 15 residues. Per germline, CDR1 SGHRS and CDR2 YFSETQ. The ends were cut back, 0 bases at V and 5 bases at J, with 14 bases in the middle. The CDR3 protein is CASSLEGGQLYGYTF. In nucleotides, the CDR3 is TGCGCCAGCAGCTTGGAGGGCGGACAACTATATGGCTACACCTTC.

The CDR3 spells CASSPSRLARYNEQFF. The CDR3 coding sequence is TGTGCCAGCAGCCCATCGAGACTAGCGCGATACAATGAGCAGTTCTTC. The rearrangement joins TRBV27 to TRBJ2-1; TRBD2 matches 8 bases. With 6 bases clipped from V and 4 bases from J, the junction kept 11 bases outside the gene matches. The germline gives CDR1 MNHEY, CDR2 SMNVEV (reference sequence). The CDR3 contains 16 residues.

The chain employs TRBV7-9 and TRBJ2-5; 8 positions match TRBD1. With V trimmed by 2 bases and J by 4 bases, 6 bases remained unmatched. Germline V gene lookup returns CDR1 SEHNR and CDR2 FQNEAQ (reference sequence). The CDR3 covers 15 residues. This CDR3 reads CASSLREQGAETQYF. CDR3 nucleotides: TGTGCCAGCAGCTTACGGGAGCAGGGGGCAGAGACCCAGTACTTC.

The chain joins TRBV2 to TRBJ2-1; D not certain. Germline V gene lookup returns CDR1 SNHLY and CDR2 FYNNEI. The CDR3 loop spans 18 amino acids. Trimming shortened V by 0 bases and J by 3 bases, and 18 bases separated the two germline ends. CDR3 amino acids: CASSEASGLARGYNEQFF. Here the CDR3 DNA reads TGTGCCAGCAGTGAAGCATCGGGTCTGGCGCGTGGCTACAATGAGCAGTTCTTC. The variable domain in full, with the rest retrieved from reference TRBV2 and TRBJ2-1, is EPEVTQTPSHQVTQMGQEVILRCVPISNHLYFYWYRQILGQKVEFLVSFYNNEISEKSEIFDDQFSVERPDGSNFTLKIRSTKLEDSAMYFCASSEASGLARGYNEQFFGPGTRLTVL.

This chain joins TRBV7-2 and TRBJ2-3, with D perhaps TRBD2 (5 bases). The CDR3 has 14 amino acids. Trimming removed 5 bases at V and 5 bases at J, with 14 bases between. Germline CDR1 reads SGHTA; CDR2 reads FQGNSA. Written as DNA, the CDR3 is TGTGCCAGCAGCCCCTCCGGGGTGGAAGATACGCAGTATTTT. Protein product: CASSPSGVEDTQYF. Complete variable domain (other parts from reference TRBV7-2 and TRBJ2-3): GAGVSQSPSNKVTEKGKDVELRCDPISGHTALYWYRQSLGQGLEFLIYFQGNSAPDKSGLPSDRFSAERTGGSVSTLTIQRTQQEDSAVYLCASSPSGVEDTQYFGPGTRLTVL.

V is TRBV24-1 and J is TRBJ2-2; 9 bases align to TRBD1. Trimming took 3 bases from V and 4 from J; bases not matched to a gene: 11. CDR3 length equals 18 residues. Germline V CDR1 and CDR2: KGHDR, SFDVKD. The DNA for the CDR3 is TGTGCCACCAGTGATATAGTGGGGACAGGGATGGGCACCGGGGAGCTGTTTTTT. Its protein is CATSDIVGTGMGTGELFF.

V is TRBV30 and J is TRBJ1-5, with 7 bases matching TRBD1. Losses at the gene ends were 2 bases for V and 7 bases for J; bases not matched to a gene: 5. Germline V gene sequence: CDR1 GTSNPN, CDR2 SVGIG (reference sequence). The CDR3 sequence is 13 residues long. This CDR3 is CAWSKGAGQPQHF. The CDR3, as DNA: TGTGCCTGGAGTAAGGGGGCAGGACAGCCCCAGCATTTT. Full variable domain (rest looked up from reference TRBV30 and TRBJ1-5): SQTIHQWPATLVQPVGSPLSLECTVEGTSNPNLYWYRQAAGRGLQLLFYSVGIGQISSEVPQNLSASRPQDRQFILSSKKLLLSDSGFYLCAWSKGAGQPQHFGDGTRLSIL.

In nucleotides, the CDR3 is TGCGCCAGCAGCCAAGAAGGGACTCTCTCCTACGAGCAGTACTTC. Its protein is CASSQEGTLSYEQYF. This sequence joins TRBV4-1 and TRBJ2-7, with D perhaps matching TRBD2 (6 bases). Germline V gene sequence: CDR1 MGHRA, CDR2 YSYEKL. The CDR3 extends over 15 amino acids. V lost 0 bases and J lost 0, with 9 bases in between.

The chain carries TRBV7-9 and TRBJ1-2; tentative D call: TRBD1 (6 bases). Germline CDR1 reads SEHNR; CDR2 reads FQNEAQ (reference sequence). This CDR3 spans 16 amino acids. V gave up 3 bases and J gave up 4 bases, with 18 bases separating them. The CDR3 DNA is TGTGCCAGCAGCTTTGATCAGGGGACAAACAGCTATGGCTACACCTTC. It yields the protein CASSFDQGTNSYGYTF. Variable domain in full (rest from reference TRBV7-9 and TRBJ1-2): DTGVSQNPRHKITKRGQNVTFRCDPISEHNRLYWYRQTLGQGPEFLTYFQNEAQLEKSRLLSDRFSAERPKGSFSTLEIQRTEQGDSAMYLCASSFDQGTNSYGYTFGSGTRLTVV.

Only a few counts were recorded for this clone. This chain connects TRBV5-6 to TRBJ1-6; maybe TRBD1 (6 bases). The CDR3 spans 15 residues. Germline V lookup: CDR1 SGHDT, CDR2 YYEEEE. Trimming removed 4 bases from V and 6 bases from J, with 14 bases in between. CDR3 residues: CASSLERGANSPLHF. CDR3 DNA: TGTGCCAGCAGCCTAGAACGGGGGGCTAATTCACCCCTCCACTTT.

The V call is TRBV2, the J call TRBJ1-5; perhaps TRBD1 as D (6 bases). Deletions cut 9 bases from V and 2 bases from J, with 20 bases between. The CDR3 contains 16 residues. Germline lookup yields CDR1 SNHLY and CDR2 FYNNEI. The DNA of the CDR3 is TGTGCCAGTATCCCCCAGGGGCCCTCCGGCAATCAGCCCCAGCATTTT. This encodes CASIPQGPSGNQPQHF.

This clone was found a few times. J is TRBJ1-1 and V is TRBV14; 12 bases map to TRBD1. The CDR3 runs 18 residues. Germline trimming cut 3 bases from V and 1 base from J; bases unmatched to any gene: 9. Germline values: CDR1 SGHDN, CDR2 FVKESK. The CDR3 spells CASSHPGTGGYKNTEAFF. The CDR3 DNA reads TGTGCCAGCAGCCACCCTGGGACAGGGGGCTATAAGAACACTGAAGCTTTCTTT.